A single sample gave rise to the 14 T cell receptor beta chains below, sequenced in a study of blood T cell repertoires in COVID-19. Clones were read by immunoSEQ multiplex PCR, and TCRdb kept only the in-frame ones, dropping some. The repertoire holds around 190,000 clones, with less than 90% as singletons. The sample comprised PBMCs or T cells enriched from blood (not recorded which). These receptors all come from a woman in her twenties or thirties who had been exposed to COVID-19.

The count of this clone is one. The rearrangement joins TRBV30 to TRBJ2-1, with TRBD2 identical over 9 bases. The CDR3 covers 15 residues. CDR1 GTSNPN and CDR2 SVGIG come from the germline V gene (reference sequence). V lost 0 bases, J lost 10 bases, and 10 bases stayed unmatched. The CDR3 loop reads CAWSVLNSGGREQFF. The DNA for the CDR3 is TGTGCCTGGAGTGTACTTAATAGCGGGGGTAGGGAGCAGTTCTTC.

This clone appeared a single time. This rearrangement joins TRBV18 to TRBJ1-3, with D possibly matching TRBD1 (6 bases). The length of the CDR3 is 17 residues. Trimming removed 5 bases at V and 3 bases at J, with 20 bases between. Germline loops: CDR1 KGHSH, CDR2 LQKENI. CDR3 nucleotides: TGTGCCAGCTCAAAAACGGGGGGGCAGACCTATGGAAACACCATATATTTT. It codes for CASSKTGGQTYGNTIYF.

This chain uses TRBV29-1 with TRBJ2-4, with a tentative D call TRBD2 (5 bases). V was trimmed by 3 bases and J by 8 bases, leaving 20 bases between them. Germline CDR1 reads SQVTM; CDR2 reads ANQGSEA. The CDR3 has 15 residues. CDR3 amino acids: CSVDILRGRVHIQYF. The CDR3 nucleotides read TGCAGCGTTGATATACTTCGCGGGCGGGTGCACATTCAGTACTTC.

The chain combines TRBV7-9 with TRBJ2-7; TRBD1 aligns across 7 bases. Trimming cost V 5 bases and J 5 bases; bases outside gene matches: 9. This CDR3 comprises 14 residues. Germline-derived CDR1 and CDR2 are SEHNR and FQNEAQ (reference sequence). DNA for the CDR3: TGTGCCAGCAGCCCCCCGACAGGGTTCGACGAGCAGTACTTC. The encoded protein is CASSPPTGFDEQYF.

The chain has TRBV19 and TRBJ2-4; D perhaps matches TRBD1 (6 bases). The V gene's germline CDR1 is LNHDA and CDR2 SQIVND (reference sequence). V gave up 7 bases and J gave up 3 bases, with 10 bases separating them. This CDR3 contains 13 residues. The CDR3 reads CASKQGYKNIQYF. CDR3 DNA sequence: TGTGCCAGTAAGCAGGGGTACAAAAACATTCAGTACTTC.

V is TRBV29-1 and J is TRBJ2-5; TRBD1 agrees at 9 bases. V shed 7 bases and J 5 bases; nucleotides not matched to a gene: 8. From germline, CDR1 is SQVTM and CDR2 ANQGSEA. The CDR3 loop spans 13 amino acids. DNA of the CDR3: TGCAGCGACCGGGACAGGGTCTCTGAGACCCAGTACTTC. This encodes CSDRDRVSETQYF. The full variable domain, rest sourced from reference TRBV29-1 and TRBJ2-5, is SAVISQKPSRDICQRGTSLTIQCQVDSQVTMMFWYRQQPGQSLTLIATANQGSEATYESGFVIDKFPISRPNLTFSTLTVSNMSPEDSSIYLCSDRDRVSETQYFGPGTRLLVL.

The chain employs TRBV7-9 and TRBJ2-5; D uncertain. The CDR3 sequence is 13 residues long. Germline assignment: CDR1 SEHNR and CDR2 FQNEAQ (reference sequence). V lost 1 base and J lost 2, with 5 bases in between. The CDR3 region has the DNA TGTGCCAGCAGCTTAGGAGTACAAGAGACCCAGTACTTC. It yields the protein CASSLGVQETQYF.

The chain joins TRBV9 to TRBJ1-1, with 8 bases that match TRBD1. After removal of 1 base from V and 1 base from J, the junction contained 6 bases not matched to a gene. CDR1 and CDR2 (germline): SGDLS, YYNGEE. This CDR3 has 16 residues. The CDR3 DNA is TGTGCCAGCAGCGTACGTGACAGGGGAACGAACACTGAAGCTTTCTTT. Translation: CASSVRDRGTNTEAFF.

J is TRBJ2-7 and V is TRBV7-8; a weak D match, TRBD1 (5 bases). The CDR3 sequence is 13 residues long. Germline CDR1 SGHVS, CDR2 FQNEAQ. The germline V and J ends were trimmed by 8 bases and 3 bases, with 14 bases remaining between them. Written as DNA, the CDR3 is TGTGCCAGCTCGCTGCAGGGCCACTACGAGCAGTACTTC. It codes for CASSLQGHYEQYF. The variable domain in full, with the rest retrieved from reference TRBV7-8 and TRBJ2-7, is GAGVSQSPRYKVAKRGQDVALRCDPISGHVSLFWYQQALGQGPEFLTYFQNEAQLDKSGLPSDRFFAERPEGSVSTLKIQRTQQEDSAVYLCASSLQGHYEQYFGPGTRLTVT.

The genes are TRBV7-9 and TRBJ2-7; TRBD1 might be the D (5 bases). V was cut by 4 bases and J by 2 bases, with 12 bases left in between. This CDR3 region has 14 residues. In germline, CDR1 is SEHNR, CDR2 FQNEAQ (reference sequence). The CDR3 here is CASSYRGHTYEQYF. The DNA of the CDR3 is TGTGCCAGCAGCTATCGCGGACATACCTACGAGCAGTACTTC.

This sequence joins TRBV6-2 or TRBV6-3 and TRBJ2-7; tentative D call: TRBD2 (6 bases). The CDR3 totals 14 residues. V lost 5 bases, J lost 3 bases, and 14 bases lay in between. Germline V gene data show CDR1 as MNHEY and CDR2 as SVGEGT. Here the CDR3 DNA reads TGTGCCAGCAGTCCGGGGACGCGGGGCTACGAGCAGTACTTC. Protein product: CASSPGTRGYEQYF.

The V and J genes are TRBV27 and TRBJ2-7, with 7 bases aligning to TRBD1. J was trimmed by 1 base and V by 3 bases; bases with no gene match: 6. Germline V gives CDR1 MNHEY, CDR2 SMNVEV (reference sequence). This CDR3 contains 15 residues. The chain's CDR3 is CASSFVATGSYEQYF. In DNA, the CDR3 is TGTGCCAGCAGTTTTGTGGCGACAGGGTCCTACGAGCAGTACTTC.

In this sample, this clone turned up a few times. This chain joins TRBV7-9 and TRBJ1-1; 7 positions match TRBD1. This CDR3 spans 13 amino acids. After removal of 6 bases from V and 1 base from J, the junction contained 2 bases not matched to a gene. Germline V gives CDR1 SEHNR, CDR2 FQNEAQ (reference sequence). CDR3 protein: CASRGQPNTEAFF. The CDR3 region has the DNA TGTGCCAGCAGGGGACAGCCGAACACTGAAGCTTTCTTT.

V usage is TRBV2 and J usage is TRBJ1-1; the match to TRBD1 covers 9 bases. The CDR3 runs to 14 residues. The V segment lost 6 bases and the J segment 7 bases; nucleotides outside the gene matches: 9. Germline lookup yields CDR1 SNHLY and CDR2 FYNNEI. The CDR3 sequence is CASRPGTGYNEAFF. The CDR3 DNA sequence: TGTGCCAGCAGACCCGGGACAGGGTATAATGAAGCTTTCTTT.